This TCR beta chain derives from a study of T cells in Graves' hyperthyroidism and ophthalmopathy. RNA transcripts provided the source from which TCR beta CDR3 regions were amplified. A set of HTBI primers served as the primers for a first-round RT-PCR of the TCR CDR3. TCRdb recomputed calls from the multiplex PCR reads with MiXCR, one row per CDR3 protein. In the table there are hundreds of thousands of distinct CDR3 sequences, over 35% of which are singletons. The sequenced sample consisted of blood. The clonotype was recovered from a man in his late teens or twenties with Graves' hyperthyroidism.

The CDR3 region has the DNA TGCAGCGTTGGACAAAGATATGGCTACACCTTC. Encoded protein: CSVGQRYGYTF. The rearrangement joins TRBV29-1 to TRBJ1-2; D gene unclear. CDR3 length: 11 amino acids. Germline values: CDR1 SQVTM, CDR2 ANQGSEA. V lost 4 bases, J lost 5 bases, and 8 bases lay in between.